A selection of T cell receptor beta chains follows, all from one sample in a study of blood T cell repertoires in COVID-19. Using immunoSEQ multiplex PCR, the repertoire was profiled, and TCRdb retains in-frame clones only, with some absent. In the table there are about 160,000 clones, more than 65% of which are singletons. The sample was PBMCs or T cells enriched from blood (not recorded which). The receptors come from a man in his fifties or sixties who had recovered from COVID-19. Each CDR3 is given with its conserved first and last residue. Each record gives: D gene, CDR3 length, J gene, V gene, clone size, CDR3 protein, CDR3 DNA. D genes are given only for firm matches. For some rows the clone size is stated as once, few or many, or as a class when expanded; others skip it.

>-|14|TRBJ1-1|TRBV2|-
CASSVDRRNTEAFF
TGTGCCAGCAGTGTAGACAGGAGGAACACTGAAGCTTTCTTT
>-|13|TRBJ1-2|TRBV14|-
CASSLGRRFGYTF
TGTGCCAGCAGCCTGGGGAGACGGTTTGGCTACACCTTC
>-|14|TRBJ1-5|TRBV4-1|few
CASSQDQGSRAQHF
TGCGCCAGCAGCCAAGATCAGGGAAGCCGGGCCCAGCATTTT
>-|13|TRBJ2-7|TRBV9|few
CASSERAGYEQYF
TGTGCCAGCAGCGAGCGGGCCGGGTACGAGCAGTACTTC
>-|15|TRBJ1-5|TRBV28|-
CASSLQRSSNQPQHF
TGTGCCAGCAGTTTGCAGAGGTCTAGCAATCAGCCCCAGCATTTT
>-|21|TRBJ2-6|TRBV15|-
CATSSPWGTGVKISGANVLTF
TGTGCCACCAGCTCACCCTGGGGGACGGGGGTCAAAATCTCTGGGGCCAACGTCCTGACTTTC
>TRBD1|15|TRBJ2-1|TRBV10-3|-
CAIRPDRDTVNEQFF
TGTGCCATCAGACCGGACAGGGATACTGTAAATGAGCAGTTCTTC
>-|15|TRBJ2-1|TRBV19|-
CASSVMRSSYNEQFF
TGTGCCAGTAGTGTTATGAGGAGCTCCTACAATGAGCAGTTCTTC
>TRBD1|15|TRBJ2-1|TRBV7-3|-
CASSLDRGTYNEQFF
TGTGCCAGCAGCCTCGACAGGGGAACCTACAATGAGCAGTTCTTC
>-|13|TRBJ2-3|TRBV28|-
CASITPHTDTQYF
TGTGCCAGCATTACCCCACACACAGATACGCAGTATTTT
>TRBD1|14|TRBJ2-3|TRBV15|few
CATSSGQGTDTQYF
TGTGCCACCAGCTCGGGACAGGGGACAGATACGCAGTATTTT
>-|13|TRBJ1-2|TRBV7-2|-
CASSTRTASGYTF
TGTGCCAGCAGCACACGGACAGCGTCTGGCTACACCTTC
>TRBD1|15|TRBJ1-3|TRBV5-1|-
CASSSATGVGNTIYF
TGCGCCAGCAGCTCCGCCACAGGGGTTGGAAACACCATATATTTT
>TRBD1|17|TRBJ1-5|TRBV27|-
CASSPGQGASVNQPQHF
TGTGCCAGCAGTCCGGGACAGGGGGCAAGTGTCAATCAGCCCCAGCATTTT
>TRBD1|13|TRBJ1-2|TRBV5-1|-
CASRIGQGAGYTF
TGCGCCAGCAGGATTGGACAGGGGGCCGGCTACACCTTC
>-|15|TRBJ1-2|TRBV6-2/TRBV6-3|-
CASSRTDLAQSGYTF
TGTGCCAGCAGTCGTACCGACTTGGCTCAAAGTGGCTACACCTTC
>-|13|TRBJ1-5|TRBV28|-
CARGGGAGQPQHF
TGTGCCCGCGGAGGGGGGGCGGGTCAGCCCCAGCATTTT
>-|14|TRBJ1-1|TRBV29-1|-
CSVDYGGLNYEAFF
TGCAGCGTTGATTACGGGGGGCTGAACTATGAAGCTTTCTTT
>-|13|TRBJ1-4|TRBV12-3/TRBV12-4|-
CASSLAGLEKLFF
TGTGCCAGCAGTTTAGCGGGCCTTGAAAAACTGTTTTTT
>TRBD2|16|TRBJ2-1|TRBV18|-
CASSRASGRAHDEQFF
TGTGCCAGCTCACGCGCAAGCGGGAGGGCCCACGATGAGCAGTTCTTC
>-|14|TRBJ2-7|TRBV2|-
CASKQGDLTYEQYF
TGTGCCAGCAAACAGGGAGACCTAACCTACGAGCAGTACTTC
>-|15|TRBJ1-6|TRBV6-5|-
CASSSPSGESSPLHF
TGTGCCAGCAGTTCCCCCTCTGGGGAGAGTTCACCCCTCCACTTT
>-|17|TRBJ2-7|TRBV28|-
CASSLARRTKSSYEQYF
TGTGCCAGCAGTTTGGCTCGGAGAACAAAGAGCTCCTACGAGCAGTACTTC
>TRBD1|15|TRBJ1-4|TRBV5-1|-
CASSLDGRGNEKLFF
TGCGCCAGCAGCTTGGATGGCAGGGGGAACGAAAAACTGTTTTTT
>-|15|TRBJ1-6|TRBV7-3|-
CASSPGADGDSPLHF
TGTGCCAGCAGCCCTGGGGCTGACGGAGATTCACCCCTCCACTTT
>-|14|TRBJ1-6|TRBV4-1|-
CASSQHGSDSPLHF
TGCGCCAGCAGCCAGCACGGTTCCGATTCACCCCTCCACTTT
>-|16|TRBJ2-6|TRBV28|-
CASSLGGYSGANVLTF
TGTGCCAGCAGTTTAGGCGGGTACTCTGGGGCCAACGTCCTGACTTTC
>-|15|TRBJ2-3|TRBV5-1|-
CASSLASGYTDTQYF
TGCGCCAGCAGCTTGGCCTCAGGATACACAGATACGCAGTATTTT
>-|11|TRBJ2-7|TRBV7-9|-
CASSPLDEQYF
TGTGCCAGCAGCCCCCTTGACGAGCAGTACTTC
>TRBD2|15|TRBJ2-7|TRBV6-5|-
CASRTGTSSIYEQYF
TGTGCCAGCAGGACCGGGACTAGCAGCATCTACGAGCAGTACTTC
>-|13|TRBJ2-7|TRBV5-4|-
CASSPSDSYEQYF
TGTGCCAGCAGCCCCTCGGACAGCTACGAGCAGTACTTC